This entry lists 27 T cell receptor beta chains sequenced from one sample in a study of blood T cell repertoires in COVID-19 (TCRdb year 2020). The library was built by means of the immunoSEQ multiplex PCR assay. What TCRdb holds here is the immuneACCESS table cut down to in-frame rearrangements. Part of the clones is not present; checked against another copy, under half of the missing clones reflect an unresolved V gene, and the others are unexplained. Counted in this sample were over 200,000 clones; 70% to 90% of them appeared once. More than 1.4% of the sample goes to the ten largest clones. Sample: peripheral blood. These TCRs come from a man aged 18-30 years with active or convalescent COVID-19.

The V call is TRBV6-5, the J call TRBJ1-1; possible D gene TRBD1, 6 bases. Germline V gives CDR1 MNHEY, CDR2 SVGAGI. Trimming shortened V by 8 bases and J by 2 bases, and 18 bases separated the two germline ends. The CDR3 is 15 residues long. DNA for the CDR3: TGTGCCAGCTCTCCTGGGGGGGCCTTCAACACTGAAGCTTTCTTT. It is translated as CASSPGGAFNTEAFF.

This chain uses TRBV6-5 with TRBJ2-5; D not certain. The CDR3 is 15 amino acids. Between the trimmed V and J ends, which lost 2 bases and 5 bases, there was a span of 15 bases. CDR1 and CDR2 from the germline V gene are MNHEY and SVGAGI. The CDR3 DNA is TGTGCCAGCAGTTACATTGGGCTACGGTTGGAGACCCAGTACTTC. Amino acid sequence: CASSYIGLRLETQYF.

J is TRBJ1-1 and V is TRBV6-1; 10 bases align to TRBD1. After removal of 6 bases from V and 8 bases from J, the junction contained 3 bases not matched to a gene. There are 12 residues in the CDR3. The germline V gene encodes CDR1 MNHNS and CDR2 SASEGT. CDR3 region: CASRPDRGEAFF. The DNA for the CDR3 is TGTGCCAGCAGGCCGGACAGGGGGGAAGCTTTCTTT.

The chain is built from TRBV10-3 and TRBJ1-1; D call uncertain. Germline CDR1 and CDR2: ENHRY and SYGVKD. The CDR3 has 13 amino acids. Trimming left V 4 bases short and J 0 bases short, with 6 bases between. The CDR3 DNA is TGTGCCATCAGTGCAGGAATGAACACTGAAGCTTTCTTT. It encodes CAISAGMNTEAFF.

The V and J genes are TRBV28 and TRBJ1-2; TRBD1 might be the D (5 bases). The CDR3 extends over 13 amino acids. The germline CDR1 and CDR2 sequences are MDHEN and SYDVKM. The V gene lost 3 bases and the J gene lost 6 bases, with 11 bases spanning the gap. The CDR3 loop reads CASSFATENGYTF. The CDR3 DNA reads as TGTGCCAGCAGTTTCGCGACAGAGAATGGCTACACCTTC.

This chain links TRBV25-1 with TRBJ1-1; D is unclear. V was pared by 3 bases and J by 0 bases, with 5 bases between. Germline CDR1 MGHDK, CDR2 SYGVNS. The CDR3 has 13 residues. For the CDR3, the DNA is TGTGCCAGCAGTGATCAAATGAACACTGAAGCTTTCTTT. This translates into CASSDQMNTEAFF.

The J gene is TRBJ2-7, the V gene TRBV3-1 (or the pseudogene TRBV3-2), with D tentatively TRBD1 (6 bases). Germline CDR1 reads LGHDT; CDR2 reads YNNKEL (reference sequence). The CDR3 totals 15 residues. Deletions cut 2 bases from V and 1 base from J, with 12 bases between. The CDR3, as DNA: TGTGCCAGCAGCCAACCAGGCGGACAGTCCTACGAGCAGTACTTC. Protein sequence: CASSQPGGQSYEQYF.

V usage is TRBV6-5 and J usage is TRBJ2-7, with 9 bases identical to TRBD2. Germline CDR1 is MNHEY and CDR2 is SVGAGI. The CDR3 runs to 14 residues. Trimming at V came to 5 bases and at J to 7 bases, leaving 9 bases not matched to a gene. This CDR3 reads CASSKLAGVSEQYF. In nucleotides, the CDR3 is TGTGCCAGCAGTAAATTAGCGGGAGTAAGTGAGCAGTACTTC.

This rearrangement joins TRBV4-1 to TRBJ1-1, with D unclear. The V end was cut by 0 bases, the J end by 1 base, with 9 bases between. Germline CDR1 MGHRA, CDR2 YSYEKL. The CDR3 has 15 residues. In nucleotides, the CDR3 is TGCGCCAGCAGCCAAGATCAGGCAGGGAACACTGAAGCTTTCTTT. This gives the protein CASSQDQAGNTEAFF.

The V call is TRBV13, the J call TRBJ2-1, with TRBD1 matching over 9 bases. The CDR3 runs to 12 residues. Germline assignment: CDR1 PRHDT and CDR2 FYEKMQ (reference sequence). With 6 bases clipped from V and 9 bases from J, the junction kept 3 bases outside the gene matches. The CDR3: CASRTTGGEQFF. CDR3 nucleotide sequence: TGTGCCAGCAGAACGACAGGGGGTGAGCAGTTCTTC.

This clone was found once. The rearrangement links TRBV6-5 to TRBJ2-2; D is possibly TRBD1 (6 bases). CDR1 is MNHEY and CDR2 is SVGAGI in the germline V gene. The CDR3 length is 15 residues. The V end was cut by 7 bases, the J end by 3 bases, with 15 bases between. CDR3 coding DNA: TGTGCCAGCACCCCAGGACAGTTCTACACCGGGGAGCTGTTTTTT. This encodes CASTPGQFYTGELFF.

This clone was observed once. This chain connects TRBV28 to TRBJ2-2, with a tentative D call TRBD2 (6 bases). Between the trimmed V and J ends, which lost 7 bases and 7 bases, there was a span of 13 bases. CDR3 length: 13 amino acids. Germline lookup yields CDR1 MDHEN and CDR2 SYDVKM. The CDR3, as DNA: TGTGCCAGCACCGGGAGAAACGGCGGGGAGCTGTTTTTT. Protein: CASTGRNGGELFF.

V gene TRBV7-2 combines with J gene TRBJ2-4; no clear D. Germline loops: CDR1 SGHTA, CDR2 FQGNSA. V lost 4 bases and J 2 bases, leaving 15 bases between the germline ends. This CDR3 is built from 16 residues. The CDR3 DNA reads as TGTGCCAGCAGCTCGCCCCCTATACTAACCAAAAACATTCAGTACTTC. Translating it yields CASSSPPILTKNIQYF.

The CDR3 bases are TGTGCCAGCTCACCACGGAGACTAAGAGAGACCTACGAGCAGTACTTC. Its translation: CASSPRRLRETYEQYF. The chain carries TRBV18 and TRBJ2-7; weak D call: TRBD2 (5 bases). V lost 1 base and J lost 2, with 15 bases in between. Germline values: CDR1 KGHSH, CDR2 LQKENI. This CDR3 has 16 residues.

This sequence joins TRBV6-5 and TRBJ1-2, with D uncertain. Germline lookup yields CDR1 MNHEY and CDR2 SVGAGI. V lost 7 bases to trimming and J lost 3 bases, with 18 bases between them. The CDR3 contains 15 residues. CDR3 bases: TGTGCCAGCACCGAGGGAGGGTTATGGGACTATGGCTACACCTTC. Amino acids: CASTEGGLWDYGYTF.

This clone was observed a single time. The rearrangement joins TRBV11-2 to TRBJ1-4; a weak D match, TRBD1 (6 bases). Trimming took off 6 bases at V and 6 bases at J, with 23 bases between the two ends. CDR1 SGHAT and CDR2 FQNNGV come from the germline V gene. The length of the CDR3 is 17 residues. The CDR3 bases are TGTGCCAGCAGACGAAGAACTCACAGGGATAGCCATGAAAAACTGTTTTTT. Residues: CASRRRTHRDSHEKLFF.

The CDR3 nucleotides read TGTGCCAGCAGTTACGGGGGCCCCAATCAGCCCCAGCATTTT. Its protein product is CASSYGGPNQPQHF. The chain links TRBV6-6 to TRBJ1-5; TRBD1 might be the D (6 bases). Trimming took off 2 bases at V and 3 bases at J, with 8 bases between the two ends. The CDR3 is made up of 14 amino acids. CDR1 is MNHNY and CDR2 is SVGAGI in the germline V gene (reference sequence).

The chain has TRBV5-1 and TRBJ2-7, with 9 bases lining up with TRBD2. Germline assignment: CDR1 SGHRS and CDR2 YFSETQ. V was clipped by 5 bases and J by 2 bases; unmatched bases: 8. The CDR3 length is 15 residues. CDR3 nucleotide sequence: TGCGCCAGCAGGCCAAATAGCGGGAGAGCCTACGAGCAGTACTTC. Protein sequence: CASRPNSGRAYEQYF.

V and J are TRBV15 and TRBJ1-5; D ambiguous. This CDR3 is built from 16 residues. Deletions cut 1 base from V and 0 bases from J, with 10 bases between. Germline V gene data show CDR1 as LNHNV and CDR2 as YYDKDF (reference sequence). The CDR3 bases are TGTGCCACCAGCAGAGGCGGCAGCTATAGCAATCAGCCCCAGCATTTT. It encodes CATSRGGSYSNQPQHF.

The chain uses TRBV27 and TRBJ1-1; 9 nucleotides match TRBD1. The CDR3 has 17 residues. Germline values: CDR1 MNHEY, CDR2 SMNVEV (reference sequence). With V trimmed by 4 bases and J by 6 bases, 15 bases remained unmatched. The CDR3 region is CASSSRSGTGRFAEAFF. The CDR3 DNA follows: TGTGCCAGCAGTTCGCGCTCCGGGACAGGGAGGTTCGCTGAAGCTTTCTTT.

The chain couples TRBV19 to TRBJ2-1, with D hard to call. Germline V gene sequence: CDR1 LNHDA, CDR2 SQIVND (reference sequence). The V end lost 6 bases, the J end lost 7 bases, and 16 bases lay between the germline ends. This CDR3 is 14 amino acids long. Written as DNA, the CDR3 is TGTGCCAGTAGAACGATAGAGGTTCAGAATGAGCAGTTCTTC. It encodes CASRTIEVQNEQFF.

The chain recombines TRBV12-3 or TRBV12-4 with TRBJ2-4, with TRBD2 as a possible D gene (5 bases). Trimming took 3 bases from V and 7 from J, leaving 7 bases between them. CDR3 size: 12 residues. CDR3 loop: CASSFRGNIQYF. CDR3 nucleotides: TGTGCCAGCAGTTTCAGAGGGAACATTCAGTACTTC.

A few counts support this clone. This sequence joins TRBV6-6 and TRBJ1-3; no definite D call. Germline lookup yields CDR1 MNHNY and CDR2 SVGAGI (reference sequence). There are 15 residues in the CDR3. V lost 6 bases and J 0 bases, leaving 12 bases between the germline ends. The CDR3 reads CASRNPLSSGNTIYF. The CDR3 bases are TGTGCCAGCAGGAATCCTCTAAGCTCTGGAAACACCATATATTTT.

CDR3 protein: CATQGTVNTEAFF. CDR3 coding DNA: TGTGCCACCCAAGGGACAGTCAACACTGAAGCTTTCTTT. The chain employs TRBV6-5 and TRBJ1-1, with 7 bases fitting TRBD1. Per germline, CDR1 MNHEY and CDR2 SVGAGI. The trim removed 10 bases at V and 2 bases at J, leaving 7 bases unmatched. The CDR3 consists of 13 residues.

The V call is TRBV11-2, the J call TRBJ2-7; perhaps TRBD2 as D (7 bases). The CDR3 consists of 14 residues. The germline CDR1 and CDR2 sequences are SGHAT and FQNNGV. V lost 5 bases to trimming and J lost 2 bases, with 13 bases between them. In DNA, the CDR3 is TGTGCCAGCAGCCACGTAGGGGGGGCCTACGAGCAGTACTTC. Encoded protein: CASSHVGGAYEQYF.

CDR3 DNA: TGTGCCAGCAGCCCACTGGGGGCAGGGCTGAAGAACACTGAAGCTTTCTTT. Its translation is CASSPLGAGLKNTEAFF. The chain has TRBV7-9 and TRBJ1-1; the D gene is possibly TRBD1 (6 bases). Germline V lookup: CDR1 SEHNR, CDR2 FQNEAQ (reference sequence). V lost 5 bases, J lost 1 base, and 20 bases lay in between. The CDR3 has 17 residues.

V is TRBV10-2 and J is TRBJ2-5, with 13 bases aligning to TRBD2. The CDR3 is 16 amino acids. Germline trimming cut 5 bases from V and 1 base from J; bases unmatched to any gene: 4. Germline assignment: CDR1 WSHSY and CDR2 SAAADI. The CDR3 bases are TGCGCCAGCAGTTCCGGGACTAGCGGGATCCAAGAGACCCAGTACTTC. It translates to CASSSGTSGIQETQYF.